The TCR beta chain described here comes from a study of cytomegalovirus exposure and HLA in healthy donors. Findings of the study overall: The study put roughly 160 TCR beta chains on its list as cytomegalovirus-associated. A later analysis linked 15,000 to 20,000 TCR beta sequences to HLA alleles at 0.05 false discovery rate. A later analysis reportedly found that, within productive TCRs, an Asian-associated ancestry cluster had fewer N-insertions than the mean observed across the approximately 600 donors.

Germline CDR1 reads SQVTM; CDR2 reads ANQGSEA. The CDR3 is 14 residues long. Trimming shortened V by 3 bases and J by 1 base, and 10 bases separated the two germline ends. PCR involved 60 Vbeta and 13 Jbeta primers. The repertoire was sequenced with immunoSEQ multiplex PCR; TCRdb's copy has only in-frame clones and lacks some. The table has roughly 100,000 clones, over 8% seen once; the top ten hold 4.5% to 6.5%. Worth noting for this clone: Its specificity is unknown.

This sequence was found in a man aged 50-59 years in good health and CMV-seropositive. The sample taken for sequencing was PBMCs. The chain links TRBV29-1 to TRBJ2-1; maybe TRBD2 (6 bases). CDR3 sequence (DNA): TGCAGCGTTGAGGGGGGTATGTCCTACAATGAGCAGTTCTTC. This encodes CSVEGGMSYNEQFF.